These 27 T cell receptor beta chains were all obtained from the same sample, sequenced in a study of CD8+CD57+ T cells in acquired aplastic anemia. Profiling that covered TCR beta VDJ and CDR3 relied on genomic DNA as its template. TCRdb recomputed calls from the reads with MiXCR, one row per CDR3 protein. The sample lists 180,000 or so distinct CDR3 sequences, around 45% occurring once. The sequenced sample was sorted CD4+, CD8+, or CD8+CD57+ T cells (not recorded which) from PBMCs. The receptor source for this set is a human donor in good health.

There are a few counts of this clonotype. The V and J genes are TRBV10-3 and TRBJ2-5; D might be TRBD2 (5 bases). CDR3 length: 14 residues. Germline CDR1 and CDR2: ENHRY and SYGVKD. V was shortened by 2 bases and J by 2 bases, with 9 bases between the two germline ends. DNA of the CDR3: TGTGCCATCAGTGAGGGCGGGCTACAAGAGACCCAGTACTTC. This gives the protein CAISEGGLQETQYF.

A note on this clonotype: A much larger clonotype is one base distant, so this may be a read error. The chain recombines TRBV5-6 with TRBJ2-6; a possible D gene is TRBD1 (5 bases). Germline CDR1 is SGHDT and CDR2 is YYEEEE. This CDR3 comprises 16 residues. The CDR3 here is CASSGWTPSGANVPTF. CDR3 bases: TGTGCCAGCAGCGGTTGGACACCCTCTGGGGCCAACGTCCCGACTTTC.

There are a few counts of this clonotype. The chain has TRBV2 and TRBJ2-5, with D unresolved. V shed 7 bases and J shed 1 base, with 7 bases lying between them. The CDR3 contains 12 residues. Germline lookup yields CDR1 SNHLY and CDR2 FYNNEI. CDR3: CASIHSQETQYF. Here the CDR3 DNA reads TGTGCCAGCATCCATTCCCAAGAGACCCAGTACTTC.

In its sample, this clonotype was seen many times. The gene calls are TRBV24-1 and TRBJ2-1; D possibly uses TRBD1 or TRBD2 (5 bases each). With 6 bases removed from V and 4 bases from J, the gap between germline ends came to 12 bases. In germline, CDR1 is KGHDR, CDR2 SFDVKD. The length of the CDR3 is 14 residues. CDR3 region: CATSPGRVYNEQFF. CDR3 in DNA: TGTGCCACCAGTCCGGGGCGGGTATACAATGAGCAGTTCTTC.

The V gene is TRBV29-1, the J gene TRBJ2-2; perhaps TRBD1 as D (5 bases). V was clipped by 7 bases and J by 4 bases, with 16 bases between them. The CDR3 length is 14 residues. The germline V gene encodes CDR1 SQVTM and CDR2 ANQGSEA. CDR3: CSAGLGRGTGELFF. CDR3 DNA sequence: TGCAGCGCTGGTTTGGGGCGAGGCACCGGGGAGCTGTTTTTT.

The chain couples TRBV20-1 to TRBJ2-1, with no clear D. Germline V gene lookup returns CDR1 DFQATT and CDR2 SNEGSKA (reference sequence). V lost 3 bases and J 4 bases, leaving 13 bases between the germline ends. The CDR3 has 14 residues. CDR3 nucleotide sequence: TGCAGTGCTAGCCCCGACCCGCGGTACAATGAGCAGTTCTTC. Its protein product is CSASPDPRYNEQFF.

The chain combines TRBV27 with TRBJ2-5, with TRBD1 as a possible D gene (5 bases). CDR1 and CDR2 from the germline V gene are MNHEY and SMNVEV (reference sequence). The CDR3 has 17 residues. The V gene lost 7 bases and the J gene lost 5 bases, with 26 bases spanning the gap. Here the CDR3 reads CASTRRGGRAGWETQYF. Here the CDR3 DNA reads TGTGCCAGCACTCGAAGGGGCGGACGCGCCGGGTGGGAGACCCAGTACTTC.

V gene TRBV19 combines with J gene TRBJ1-4; D remains ambiguous. The CDR3 has 13 residues. Germline CDR1 LNHDA, CDR2 SQIVND (reference sequence). With 3 bases removed from V and 8 bases from J, the gap between germline ends came to 10 bases. CDR3 sequence (DNA): TGTGCCAGTAGTATGCAGGTTAACGAAAAACTGTTTTTT. This encodes CASSMQVNEKLFF.

The gene calls are TRBV7-9 and TRBJ1-1; tentative D call: TRBD1 (5 bases). The CDR3 has 14 residues. Trimming took 5 bases from V and 4 from J, leaving 14 bases between them. The germline V gene encodes CDR1 SEHNR and CDR2 FQNEAQ (reference sequence). CDR3 DNA: TGTGCCAGCAGCCCAGACAGTGTCGGCACTGAAGCTTTCTTT. Amino acids: CASSPDSVGTEAFF.

The rearrangement uses TRBV7-7 and TRBJ2-7, with 8 bases that match TRBD1. CDR1 SSHAT and CDR2 FNYEAQ come from the germline V gene (reference sequence). The CDR3 has 14 amino acids. The chain's CDR3 is CAKTTTGTGYEQYF. In DNA, the CDR3 is TGTGCGAAAACCACAACCGGGACAGGCTACGAGCAGTACTTC.

This clonotype showed up just a few times. This chain connects TRBV6-2 or TRBV6-3 to TRBJ2-3, with 11 bases matching TRBD2. V shed 3 bases and J 2 bases; nucleotides not matched to a gene: 7. This CDR3 has 17 residues. The V gene's germline CDR1 is MNHEY and CDR2 SVGEGT. Here the CDR3 reads CASSYPSGRYSTDTQYF. The CDR3, as DNA: TGTGCCAGCAGTTATCCTAGCGGGAGGTATTCCACAGATACGCAGTATTTT.

CDR3 bases: TGCGCCAGCAGGCCAACAGGAGACGGAGCCAAAAACATTCAGTACTTC. Amino acids: CASRPTGDGAKNIQYF. The V call is TRBV10-1, the J call TRBJ2-4, with a possible D match to TRBD1 (5 bases). CDR3 size: 16 residues. Germline CDR1 reads WNHNN; CDR2 reads SYGVQD (reference sequence). V was cut by 6 bases and J by 0 bases, with 15 bases left in between.

Remarks on this clonotype: A much larger clone differs from this one at a single base, so this may be a read error. V usage is TRBV9 and J usage is TRBJ1-4, with TRBD1 matching over 7 bases. This CDR3 has 14 residues. Germline V lookup: CDR1 SGDLS, CDR2 YYNGEE. CDR3 nucleotides: TGTGTCAGCAGCGTGGGGACAGTTAATGAAAAACTGTTTTTT. Protein product: CVSSVGTVNEKLFF.

As concerns this clonotype: This may arise from a read error, as a much more abundant clone is one base away. Likely a read error: the CDR3 ends without its conserved phenylalanine or tryptophan. The rearrangement links TRBV2 to TRBJ2-1, with D perhaps given as TRBD1 or TRBD2 (5 bases each). Germline V gene sequence: CDR1 SNHLY, CDR2 FYNNEI. Between the trimmed V and J ends, which lost 8 bases and 8 bases, there was a span of 16 bases. This CDR3 has 13 amino acids. CDR3 residues: CASWDHRIHEQFV. CDR3 DNA: TGTGCCAGCTGGGACCACCGGATCCATGAGCAGTTCGTC.

Remarks on this clonotype: Being one base from a much bigger clone, this may be a read error. In DNA, the CDR3 is TGTGCCAGCACGGTACAGCTGGCCGAGCAGTACTTC. It encodes CASTVQLAEQYF. The chain combines TRBV28 with TRBJ2-7; D gene ambiguous. Trimming removed 7 bases at V and 6 bases at J, with 13 bases between. The CDR3 has 12 amino acids. The V gene's germline CDR1 is MDHEN and CDR2 SYDVKM.

As to this clonotype: A much larger clone sits a single nucleotide away, making a read error possible. The chain has TRBV6-1 and TRBJ1-1; D is unresolved. The CDR3 has 14 residues. CDR1 and CDR2 (germline): MNHNS, SASEGT. The CDR3 DNA reads TGTGCCGGCAGTGTAGAGCCTTCGAACACTGAAGCTTTCTTT. It encodes CAGSVEPSNTEAFF.

In this sample, this clonotype turned up many times. The rearrangement links TRBV4-3 to TRBJ2-7; D perhaps matches TRBD1 (5 bases). There are 15 residues in the CDR3. Germline values: CDR1 LGHNA, CDR2 YSLEER. The ends were cut back, 1 base at V and 4 bases at J, with 14 bases in the middle. For the CDR3, the DNA is TGCGCCAGCAGCCAAGTGATTGGGGCTGGGTACGAGCAGTACTTC. This codes for CASSQVIGAGYEQYF.

In this sample, this clonotype turned up a few times. A clone one base away is much larger, so this may be a read error. This sequence joins TRBV7-3 and TRBJ2-2, with 7 bases identical to TRBD1. Looked up from germline, CDR1 is SGHTA and CDR2 is FQGTGA. The V and J ends lost 5 bases and 7 bases, in that order; junction bases with no gene match: 10. This CDR3 contains 15 residues. For the CDR3, the DNA is TGTGCCAGCAGCGAAGGGATAGGGGGCGACGGGGAGCTGTTTTTT. Translating it yields CASSEGIGGDGELFF.

This chain joins TRBV9 and TRBJ2-7; D is possibly TRBD1 (8 bases). The CDR3 runs 18 residues. CDR1 SGDLS and CDR2 YYNGEE come from the germline V gene. With 0 bases removed from V and 0 bases from J, the gap between germline ends came to 19 bases. The CDR3 region has the DNA TGTGCCAGCAGCGTAGTTACAGGGGGGGGTCTACTCTCCTACGAGCAGTACTTC. The encoded protein is CASSVVTGGGLLSYEQYF.

This clonotype has more than one count but fewer than ten. V is TRBV28 and J is TRBJ2-1, with 10 bases identical to TRBD2. Germline CDR1 and CDR2: MDHEN and SYDVKM. J gave up 3 bases and V 6 bases, and 2 bases lay outside the gene matches. This CDR3 comprises 14 residues. CDR3 in amino acids: CASSTSGDYNEQFF. CDR3 DNA: TGTGCCAGCAGCACTAGCGGGGACTACAATGAGCAGTTCTTC.

This clonotype was seen at least ten times. CDR3 nucleotide sequence: TGTGCCAGCAGTTGGGGGGTGCACACTGAAGCTTTCTTT. Encoded protein: CASSWGVHTEAFF. This chain connects TRBV6-6 to TRBJ1-1, with a weak D call TRBD1 (5 bases). Germline assignment: CDR1 MNHNY and CDR2 SVGAGI (reference sequence). Trimming removed 4 bases at V and 3 bases at J, with 9 bases between. The CDR3 has 13 amino acids.

The chain has TRBV7-3 and TRBJ2-5, with 9 bases fitting TRBD2. The CDR3 spans 15 residues. The V and J ends lost 0 bases and 5 bases, in that order; junction bases with no gene match: 4. From germline, CDR1 is SGHTA and CDR2 FQGTGA. Written as DNA, the CDR3 is TGTGCCAGCAGCTTAACAGCGGGAGGTTGGGAGACCCAGTACTTC. Its translation: CASSLTAGGWETQYF.

This clonotype was counted at least ten times. The chain employs TRBV7-8 and TRBJ2-7, with 9 bases identical to TRBD2. CDR1 is SGHVS, CDR2 FQNEAQ, per germline. The junction had 5 bases not matched to a gene; V was cut back by 5 bases and J by 3 bases. CDR3 size: 14 residues. Written as DNA, the CDR3 is TGTGCCAGCAGCGTTAGCGGGAGTCACTACGAGCAGTACTTC. Translated, it gives CASSVSGSHYEQYF.

In regard to this clonotype: This clone may be a read error of a much larger clone one base away. The V and J genes are TRBV7-2 and TRBJ2-1; TRBD2 matches 13 bases. The CDR3 spans 15 residues. Germline CDR1 SGHTA, CDR2 FQGNSA. CDR3 nucleotides: TGTGCCAGCAGCCCGGGACTAGCGGGATATTATGAGCCGTTCTTC. Amino acid sequence: CASSPGLAGYYEPFF.

This clonotype was counted at least ten times. The J gene is TRBJ1-1, the V gene TRBV5-1; D perhaps matches TRBD1 (6 bases). CDR3 size: 17 residues. The germline V and J ends were trimmed by 0 bases and 4 bases, with 19 bases remaining between them. Germline lookup yields CDR1 SGHRS and CDR2 YFSETQ. CDR3 sequence (DNA): TGCGCCAGCAGCTTGGCCTCTTCGACAGGACTCCTCACTGAAGCTTTCTTT. This translates into CASSLASSTGLLTEAFF.

This clonotype appeared a few times. The chain couples TRBV9 to TRBJ2-5; D is undetermined. This CDR3 has 12 amino acids. Between the trimmed V and J ends, which lost 1 base and 4 bases, there was a span of 5 bases. Germline V gives CDR1 SGDLS, CDR2 YYNGEE. The CDR3 is CASSVSGETQYF. The CDR3 DNA reads as TGTGCCAGCAGCGTATCAGGAGAGACCCAGTACTTC.

This clonotype was detected a few times. CDR3: CATSASGRETQYF. The CDR3 DNA reads TGTGCCACCAGTGCTAGCGGGAGGGAGACCCAGTACTTC. The chain joins TRBV24-1 to TRBJ2-5; 11 bases line up with TRBD2. CDR3 length equals 13 residues. Germline V CDR1 and CDR2: KGHDR, SFDVKD. After removal of 5 bases from V and 5 bases from J, the junction contained 0 bases not matched to a gene.